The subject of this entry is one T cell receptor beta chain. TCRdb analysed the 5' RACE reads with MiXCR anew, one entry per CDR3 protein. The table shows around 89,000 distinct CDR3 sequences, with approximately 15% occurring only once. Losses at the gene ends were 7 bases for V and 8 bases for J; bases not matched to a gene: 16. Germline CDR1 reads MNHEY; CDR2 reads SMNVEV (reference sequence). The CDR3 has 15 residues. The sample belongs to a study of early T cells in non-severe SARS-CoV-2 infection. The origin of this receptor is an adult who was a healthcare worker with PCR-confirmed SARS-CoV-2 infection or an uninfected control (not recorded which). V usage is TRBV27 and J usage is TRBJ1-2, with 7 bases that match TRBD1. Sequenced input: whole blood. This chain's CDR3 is CASTPLGQDSRGYTF. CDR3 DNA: TGTGCCAGCACGCCTTTAGGACAGGACAGTCGGGGCTACACCTTC.